This entry describes one T cell receptor beta chain. The sample originates from a study of blood T cell repertoires in COVID-19. The CDR3 runs to 17 residues. Germline values: CDR1 LNHDA, CDR2 SQIVND (reference sequence). V was clipped by 6 bases and J by 0 bases; unmatched bases: 7. TCRdb's table, derived via immunoSEQ multiplex PCR, lists solely in-frame clones and lacks some. Altogether a few hundred thousand clones are present, 75% to 90% being singletons, with the ten largest covering less than 10%. This receptor was obtained from a human donor in a cohort sampled during active COVID-19. The sample comprised peripheral blood. The rearrangement joins TRBV19 to TRBJ2-3, with 12 bases aligning to TRBD2. CDR3 in DNA: TGTGCCAGTAGACATCTAGCGGGAGGGGGTAGCACAGATACGCAGTATTTT. Encoded protein: CASRHLAGGGSTDTQYF.